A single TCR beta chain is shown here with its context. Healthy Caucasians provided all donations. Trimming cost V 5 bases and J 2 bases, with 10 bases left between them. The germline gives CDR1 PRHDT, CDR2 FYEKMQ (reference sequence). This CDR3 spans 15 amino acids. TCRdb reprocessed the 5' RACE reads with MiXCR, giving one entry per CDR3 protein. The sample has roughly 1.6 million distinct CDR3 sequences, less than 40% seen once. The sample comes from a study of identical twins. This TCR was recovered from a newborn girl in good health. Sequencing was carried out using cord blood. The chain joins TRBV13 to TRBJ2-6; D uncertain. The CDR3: CASSPAKTGANVLTF. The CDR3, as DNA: TGTGCCAGCAGCCCCGCCAAGACTGGGGCCAACGTCCTGACTTTC.